This T cell receptor (beta chain) was captured in a study of identical twins. TCRdb independently ran MiXCR on the 5' RACE reads; one entry per CDR3 protein. Found here are 400,000 to 550,000 distinct CDR3 sequences, roughly 24% of them singletons; the top ten hold roughly 2.8%. The length of the CDR3 is 15 residues. Trimming took off 4 bases at V and 6 bases at J, with 18 bases between the two ends. Germline V CDR1 and CDR2: SQVTM, ANQGSEA. These data were likewise used in another study, on T cells expressing NK-cell markers.

The sequence was collected from a woman under 30 in good health. V usage is TRBV29-1 and J usage is TRBJ2-2; D might be TRBD1 or TRBD2, each matching 7 bases. Sequencing input: CD4+ T cells sorted from blood. The CDR3 nucleotides read TGCAGCGTTGGGGAGGGGGCCCTTGGTTCCGGGGAGCTGTTTTTT. Its translation is CSVGEGALGSGELFF.